A single sample gave rise to the 18 T cell receptor beta chains below, sequenced in a study of blood T cell repertoires in COVID-19. Sequencing used immunoSEQ multiplex PCR; TCRdb keeps in-frame clones, though not all of them. The data show over 90,000 clones, with about 90% seen just once and around 3.8% held by the top ten. Sequencing was carried out using peripheral blood. The receptors were sampled from a woman in her sixties or seventies with acute or convalescent COVID-19.

To note about this clone: The same CDR3 can be traced to other DNA sequences in this sample. CDR3 sequence: CASSLLAEPYNEQFF. CDR3 nucleotides: TGCGCCAGCAGCCTCTTGGCGGAGCCCTACAATGAGCAGTTCTTC. The chain combines TRBV5-1 with TRBJ2-1; D unclear. This CDR3 is built from 15 residues. V was shortened by 4 bases and J by 2 bases, with 13 bases between the two germline ends. Germline V gene data show CDR1 as SGHRS and CDR2 as YFSETQ.

V usage is TRBV27 and J usage is TRBJ1-2; 8 bases are shared with TRBD1. The germline gives CDR1 MNHEY, CDR2 SMNVEV (reference sequence). The CDR3 sequence is 13 residues long. The V gene end was trimmed by 3 bases and the J gene end by 8 bases; junction bases not matched to a gene: 5. Here the CDR3 DNA reads TGTGCCAGCAGTTTTAGGACAGGGCAAGGCTACACCTTC. This translates into CASSFRTGQGYTF.

The chain couples TRBV6-1 to TRBJ1-3; D perhaps matches TRBD1 (6 bases). Trimming pared 2 bases from V and 3 bases from J, leaving 11 bases between. This CDR3 is 15 amino acids long. Per the germline V gene, CDR1 is MNHNS and CDR2 is SASEGT. The DNA for the CDR3 is TGTGCCAGCAGTGAATTGGGGGCACGTGGAAACACCATATATTTT. As protein: CASSELGARGNTIYF.

The V call is TRBV29-1, the J call TRBJ2-2; maybe TRBD1 (6 bases). Germline V lookup: CDR1 SQVTM, CDR2 ANQGSEA. V lost 4 bases to trimming and J lost 4 bases, with 13 bases between them. The CDR3 consists of 14 residues. The CDR3 region has the DNA TGCAGCGTTGCCAGGGGAGTTTTCACCGGGGAGCTGTTTTTT. It encodes CSVARGVFTGELFF.

As to this clone: The germline gene is not matched at one end of the junction; a read error may be the cause. Here the CDR3 DNA reads TGTGCCAGCAGTTTATGGGGACTAGTGATCTTC. Its translation is CASSLWGLVIF. The gene calls are TRBV27 and TRBJ2-1; 8 bases fit TRBD2. Germline V gene sequence: CDR1 MNHEY, CDR2 SMNVEV (reference sequence). The CDR3 covers 11 residues.

This sequence joins TRBV19 and TRBJ1-3, with 7 bases identical to TRBD1. Germline V gene sequence: CDR1 LNHDA, CDR2 SQIVND (reference sequence). This CDR3 has 15 residues. J gave up 1 base and V 9 bases, and 9 bases lay outside the gene matches. CDR3 region: CASYRGGGSGNTIYF. The CDR3 nucleotides are TGTGCCAGCTACAGGGGTGGAGGTTCTGGAAACACCATATATTTT.

The chain employs TRBV20-1 and TRBJ1-2; 7 bases align to TRBD1. J gave up 1 base and V 3 bases, and 8 bases lay outside the gene matches. This CDR3 has 15 residues. Per the germline V gene, CDR1 is DFQATT and CDR2 is SNEGSKA (reference sequence). The CDR3 coding sequence is TGCAGTGCTAGTCGTCCAGGGGGTGTTAACTATGGCTACACCTTC. Its translation is CSASRPGGVNYGYTF.

The chain employs TRBV6-6 and TRBJ1-4, with 9 bases identical to TRBD1. This CDR3 region has 15 residues. The J segment lost 3 bases and the V segment lost 8 bases, leaving 7 bases of the junction unmatched. Germline V lookup: CDR1 MNHNY, CDR2 SVGAGI (reference sequence). This CDR3 is CASARGQGSNEKLFF. CDR3 sequence (DNA): TGTGCCAGCGCCCGGGGACAGGGCTCTAATGAAAAACTGTTTTTT.

The V and J genes are TRBV6-5 and TRBJ2-2, with no clear D. This CDR3 spans 15 amino acids. Germline CDR1 is MNHEY and CDR2 is SVGAGI. Deletions cut 2 bases from V and 1 base from J, with 8 bases between. The CDR3 reads CASSYRRLNTGELFF. CDR3 DNA: TGTGCCAGCAGTTACCGGCGACTGAACACCGGGGAGCTGTTTTTT.

The rearrangement links TRBV2 to TRBJ2-5, with 9 bases matching TRBD1. CDR1 SNHLY and CDR2 FYNNEI come from the germline V gene. V gave up 5 bases and J gave up 5 bases; unmatched junction bases: 6. This CDR3 is built from 14 residues. The CDR3 sequence is CASSLQGATETQYF. The CDR3 region has the DNA TGTGCCAGCAGTCTACAGGGGGCGACGGAGACCCAGTACTTC.

The J gene is TRBJ2-1, the V gene TRBV7-8, with 7 bases identical to TRBD2. Germline V gene sequence: CDR1 SGHVS, CDR2 FQNEAQ. V dropped 5 bases and J dropped 10; count of bases not matched to a gene: 17. The CDR3 consists of 16 residues. The CDR3 DNA reads TGTGCCAGCAGCCCGCAGTTGGCGGGACTAAGGGAAGAGCAGTTCTTC. This sequence encodes CASSPQLAGLREEQFF.

The J gene is TRBJ1-5, the V gene TRBV7-9; TRBD1 aligns across 9 bases. CDR1 SEHNR and CDR2 FQNEAQ come from the germline V gene (reference sequence). The V segment lost 4 bases and the J segment 7 bases; nucleotides outside the gene matches: 5. The CDR3 is 14 amino acids. CDR3 region: CASSSQGAGQPQHF. CDR3 DNA sequence: TGTGCCAGCAGCTCACAGGGGGCAGGGCAGCCCCAGCATTTT.

In its sample, this clone was seen once. CDR3 sequence reads: CASGRPLTSWGYEQYV. The CDR3 DNA reads TGCGCCAGCGGACGGCCCCTAACTAGTTGGGGATACGAGCAGTACGTC. The chain links TRBV10-1 to TRBJ2-7; D is perhaps TRBD2 (5 bases). Between the trimmed V and J ends, which lost 8 bases and 4 bases, there was a span of 24 bases. CDR3 length equals 16 residues. Germline CDR1 is WNHNN and CDR2 is SYGVQD (reference sequence).

The chain's CDR3 is CASSEAGQQNQPQHF. CDR3 in DNA: TGTGCCAGCAGTGAAGCGGGACAGCAGAATCAGCCCCAGCATTTT. The chain joins TRBV6-1 to TRBJ1-5; 7 nucleotides line up with TRBD1. V lost 0 bases, J lost 4 bases, and 3 bases stayed unmatched. The CDR3 has 15 residues. Germline CDR1 is MNHNS and CDR2 is SASEGT.

V usage is TRBV5-1 and J usage is TRBJ1-1; D possibly corresponds to TRBD1 (6 bases). Germline values: CDR1 SGHRS, CDR2 YFSETQ. The CDR3 length is 13 residues. The CDR3 DNA reads as TGCGCTAAGGACAGCGGTGCGAACACTGAAGCTTTCTTT. Its translation is CAKDSGANTEAFF.

V gene TRBV27 combines with J gene TRBJ2-1; 11 positions agree with TRBD2. The germline V gene has CDR1 MNHEY and CDR2 SMNVEV (reference sequence). The ends lost 6 bases at V and 8 bases at J; junction bases unmatched: 9. The CDR3 extends over 15 amino acids. The CDR3 DNA is TGTGCCAGCAGCCCGGGACTAGCGGAGAGGGATGAGCAGTTCTTC. Translation: CASSPGLAERDEQFF.

This clone was detected only once. V usage is TRBV3-1 (or the pseudogene TRBV3-2) and J usage is TRBJ1-2; TRBD1 might be the D (5 bases). Per germline, CDR1 LGHDT and CDR2 YNNKEL (reference sequence). The CDR3 spans 16 residues. The V end lost 1 base, the J end lost 4 bases, and 16 bases lay between the germline ends. DNA for the CDR3: TGTGCCAGCAGCCAAGGACCAGGGTCAGTAATCTATGGCTACACCTTC. This encodes CASSQGPGSVIYGYTF.

The V gene is TRBV19, the J gene TRBJ1-2, with D possibly matching TRBD1 (6 bases). The CDR3 runs 12 residues. Trimming took 11 bases from V and 2 from J, leaving 12 bases between them. Germline values: CDR1 LNHDA, CDR2 SQIVND (reference sequence). This chain's CDR3 is CASWTANYGYTF. CDR3 coding DNA: TGTGCCTCCTGGACAGCAAACTATGGCTACACCTTC.